This TCR beta chain was sequenced during a study of spatial heterogeneity in lung cancer. Background on the study: Combinations of a unique TCR and a UMI were tallied in raw reads, and on average each appeared more than ten times.

The CDR3 is 17 amino acids. Losses at the gene ends were 6 bases for V and 0 bases for J; bases not matched to a gene: 8. Per germline, CDR1 SNHLY and CDR2 FYNNEI. Described time point: sample taken at primary tumor resection. Sequencing of whole RNA from tumor, nontumor lung or frozen PBMC involved no sorting. There were some 76 donors, all of them untreated patients with early-stage non-small cell lung cancer. This clonotype was seen a handful of times. Its antigen is undetermined. Individual TCR cDNA molecules each bore their own unique molecular identifier. Each CDR3 protein gets one entry after TCRdb re-called the 5' RACE reads with MiXCR. The sample lists tens of thousands of distinct CDR3 sequences, roughly 14% occurring once. Study-level results: Ubiquitous expanded tumor TCRs were seen in blood more at resection than at follow-up.

This rearrangement joins TRBV2 to TRBJ2-6; 7 nucleotides line up with TRBD1. Sequenced here: PBMCs, sampled at surgery. This clonotype was sampled from a male donor with early-stage non-small cell lung cancer. The CDR3 nucleotides are TGTGCCAGCAGGGGACAGCCTTCTAACTCTGGGGCCAACGTCCTGACTTTC. It is translated as CASRGQPSNSGANVLTF.